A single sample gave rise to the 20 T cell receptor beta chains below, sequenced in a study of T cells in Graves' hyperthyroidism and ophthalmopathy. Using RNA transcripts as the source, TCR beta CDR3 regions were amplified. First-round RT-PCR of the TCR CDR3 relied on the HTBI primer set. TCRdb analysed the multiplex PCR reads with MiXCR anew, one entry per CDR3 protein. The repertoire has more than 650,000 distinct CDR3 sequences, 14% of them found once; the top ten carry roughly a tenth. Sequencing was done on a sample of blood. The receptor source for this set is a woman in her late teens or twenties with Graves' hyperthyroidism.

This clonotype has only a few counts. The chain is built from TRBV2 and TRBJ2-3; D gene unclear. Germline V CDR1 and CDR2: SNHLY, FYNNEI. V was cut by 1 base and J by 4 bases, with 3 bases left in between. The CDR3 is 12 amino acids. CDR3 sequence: CASSEGSDTQYF. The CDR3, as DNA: TGTGCCAGCAGTGAAGGGTCAGATACGCAGTATTTT.

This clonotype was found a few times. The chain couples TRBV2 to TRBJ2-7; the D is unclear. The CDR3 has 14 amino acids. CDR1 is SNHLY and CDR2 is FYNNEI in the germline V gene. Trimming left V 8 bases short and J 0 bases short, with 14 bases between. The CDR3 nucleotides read TGTGCCAGCCACCGTCAGCTAGACTCCTACGAGCAGTACTTC. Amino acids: CASHRQLDSYEQYF. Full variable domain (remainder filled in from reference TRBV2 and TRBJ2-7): EPEVTQTPSHQVTQMGQEVILRCVPISNHLYFYWYRQILGQKVEFLVSFYNNEISEKSEIFDDQFSVERPDGSNFTLKIRSTKLEDSAMYFCASHRQLDSYEQYFGPGTRLTVT.

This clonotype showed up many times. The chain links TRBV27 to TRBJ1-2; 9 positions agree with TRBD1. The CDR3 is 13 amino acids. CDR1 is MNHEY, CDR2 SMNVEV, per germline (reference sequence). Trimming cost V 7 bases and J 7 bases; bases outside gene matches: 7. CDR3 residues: CASKRDRGGGYTF. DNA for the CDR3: TGTGCCAGCAAACGCGACAGGGGGGGTGGCTACACCTTC.

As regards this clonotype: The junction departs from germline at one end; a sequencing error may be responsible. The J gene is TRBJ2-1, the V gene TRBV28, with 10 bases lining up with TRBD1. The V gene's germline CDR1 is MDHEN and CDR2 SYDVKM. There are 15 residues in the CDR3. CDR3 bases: TGTGCCAGCACCCCTCTGGGACAGGGGTTCAATGAGCGGTTCTTC. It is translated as CASTPLGQGFNERFF.

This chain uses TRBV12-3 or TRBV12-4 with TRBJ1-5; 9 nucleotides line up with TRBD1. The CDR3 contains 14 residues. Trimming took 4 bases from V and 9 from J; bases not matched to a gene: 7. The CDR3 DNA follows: TGTGCCAGCAGTTCGGGGACAGGGATTTGGCCCCAGCATTTT. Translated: CASSSGTGIWPQHF.

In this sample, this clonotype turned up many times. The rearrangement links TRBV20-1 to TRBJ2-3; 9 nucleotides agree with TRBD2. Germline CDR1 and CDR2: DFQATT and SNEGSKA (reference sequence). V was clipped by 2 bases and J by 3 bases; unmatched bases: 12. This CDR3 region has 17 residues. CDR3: CSARNPELAGHTDTQYF. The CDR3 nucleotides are TGCAGTGCTAGAAACCCTGAACTAGCGGGTCATACAGATACGCAGTATTTT.

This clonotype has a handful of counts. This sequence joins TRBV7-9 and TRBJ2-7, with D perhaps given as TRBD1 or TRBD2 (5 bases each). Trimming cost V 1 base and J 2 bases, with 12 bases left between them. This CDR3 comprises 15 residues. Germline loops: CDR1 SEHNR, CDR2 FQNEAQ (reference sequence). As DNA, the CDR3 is TGTGCCAGCAGCTTAGAGAGTCGGGGCCCCTACGAGCAGTACTTC. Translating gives CASSLESRGPYEQYF.

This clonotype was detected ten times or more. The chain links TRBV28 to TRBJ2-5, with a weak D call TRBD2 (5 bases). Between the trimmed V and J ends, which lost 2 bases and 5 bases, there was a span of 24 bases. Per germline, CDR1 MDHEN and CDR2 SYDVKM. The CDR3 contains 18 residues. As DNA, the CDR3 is TGTGCCAGCAGTTTACTAGTTTTCCGGGCCCTCAAGCGGGAGACCCAGTACTTC. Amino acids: CASSLLVFRALKRETQYF.

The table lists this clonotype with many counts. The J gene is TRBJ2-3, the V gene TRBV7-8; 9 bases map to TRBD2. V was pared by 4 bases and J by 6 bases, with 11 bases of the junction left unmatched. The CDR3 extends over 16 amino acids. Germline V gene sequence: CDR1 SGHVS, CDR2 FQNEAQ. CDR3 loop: CASSSRLAGVQDTQYF. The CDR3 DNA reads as TGTGCCAGCAGCTCCCGATTAGCGGGGGTCCAGGATACGCAGTATTTT.

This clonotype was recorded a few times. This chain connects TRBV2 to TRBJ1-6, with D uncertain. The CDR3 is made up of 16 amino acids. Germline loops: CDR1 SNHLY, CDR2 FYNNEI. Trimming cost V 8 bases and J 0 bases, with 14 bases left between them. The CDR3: CASGPGPSSYNSPLHF. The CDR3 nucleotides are TGTGCCAGCGGCCCGGGTCCGAGCTCCTATAATTCACCCCTCCACTTT.

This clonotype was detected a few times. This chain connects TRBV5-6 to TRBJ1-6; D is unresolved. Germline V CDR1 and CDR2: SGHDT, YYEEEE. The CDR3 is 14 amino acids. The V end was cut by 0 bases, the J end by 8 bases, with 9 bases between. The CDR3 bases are TGTGCCAGCAGCTTGGGGGTCGTTGATTCACCCCTCCACTTT. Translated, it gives CASSLGVVDSPLHF.

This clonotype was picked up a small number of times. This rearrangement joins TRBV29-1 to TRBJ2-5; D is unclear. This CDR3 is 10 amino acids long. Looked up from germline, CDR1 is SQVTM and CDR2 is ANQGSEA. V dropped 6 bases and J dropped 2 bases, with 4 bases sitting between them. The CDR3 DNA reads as TGCAGCGTGGAGCAAGAGACCCAGTACTTC. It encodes CSVEQETQYF.

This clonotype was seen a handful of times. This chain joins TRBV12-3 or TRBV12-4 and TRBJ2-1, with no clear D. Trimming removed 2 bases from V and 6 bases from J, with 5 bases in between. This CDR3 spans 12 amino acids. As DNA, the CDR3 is TGTGCCAGCAGTTTATGGTTCAATGAGCAGTTCTTC. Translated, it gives CASSLWFNEQFF.

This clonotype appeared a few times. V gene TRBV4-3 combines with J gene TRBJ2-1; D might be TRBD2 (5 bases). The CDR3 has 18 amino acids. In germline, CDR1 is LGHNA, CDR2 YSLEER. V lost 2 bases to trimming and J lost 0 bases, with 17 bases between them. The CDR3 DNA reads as TGCGCCAGCAGCCAATCTGGGGAGCGGCGAAGCTCCTACAATGAGCAGTTCTTC. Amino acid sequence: CASSQSGERRSSYNEQFF.

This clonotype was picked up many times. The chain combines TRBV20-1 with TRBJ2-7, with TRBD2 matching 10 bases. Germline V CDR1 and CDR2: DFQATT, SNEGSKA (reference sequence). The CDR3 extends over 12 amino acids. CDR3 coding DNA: TGCAGCGGAGCGGGAGGGCCGTTCGAGCAGTACTTC. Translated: CSGAGGPFEQYF.

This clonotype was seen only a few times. The CDR3 loop reads CASSVSAARGTDTQYF. CDR3 nucleotides: TGTGCCAGCAGCGTTTCGGCGGCTCGGGGAACAGATACGCAGTATTTT. This chain joins TRBV5-4 and TRBJ2-3; D might be TRBD2 (5 bases). V dropped 4 bases and J dropped 3 bases, with 18 bases sitting between them. The CDR3 is made up of 16 amino acids. The germline gives CDR1 SGHNT, CDR2 YYREEE (reference sequence).

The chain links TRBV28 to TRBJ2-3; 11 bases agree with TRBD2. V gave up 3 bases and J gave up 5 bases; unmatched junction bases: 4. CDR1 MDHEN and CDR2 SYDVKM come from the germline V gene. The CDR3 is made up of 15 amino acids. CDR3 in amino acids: CASSFIGLAGDTQYF. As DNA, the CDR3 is TGTGCCAGCAGTTTCATCGGACTAGCGGGAGATACGCAGTATTTT.

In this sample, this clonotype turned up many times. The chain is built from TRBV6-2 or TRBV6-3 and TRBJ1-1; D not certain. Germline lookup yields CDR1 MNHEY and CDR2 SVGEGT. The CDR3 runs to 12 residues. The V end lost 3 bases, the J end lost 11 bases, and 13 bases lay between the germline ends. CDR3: CASSYPAAEAFF. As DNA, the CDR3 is TGTGCCAGCAGTTATCCGGCCGCGGAGGCTTTCTTT.

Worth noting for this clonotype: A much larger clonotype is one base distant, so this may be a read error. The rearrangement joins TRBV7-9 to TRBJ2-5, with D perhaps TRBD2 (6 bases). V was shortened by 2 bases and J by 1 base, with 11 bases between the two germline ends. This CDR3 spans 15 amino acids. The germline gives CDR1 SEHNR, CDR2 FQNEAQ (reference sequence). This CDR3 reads CASSLPAGLQETQYF. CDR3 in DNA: TGTGCCAGCAGCTTACCAGCGGGCCTCCAAGAGACCCAGTACTTC. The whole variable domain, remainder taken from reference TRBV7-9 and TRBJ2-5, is DTGVSQNPRHKITKRGQNVTFRCDPISEHNRLYWYRQTLGQGPEFLTYFQNEAQLEKSRLLSDRFSAERPKGSFSTLEIQRTEQGDSAMYLCASSLPAGLQETQYFGPGTRLLVL.

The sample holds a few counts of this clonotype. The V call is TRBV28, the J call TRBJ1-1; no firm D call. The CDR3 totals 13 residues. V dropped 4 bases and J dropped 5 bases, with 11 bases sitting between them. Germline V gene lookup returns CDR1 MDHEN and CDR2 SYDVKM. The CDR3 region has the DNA TGTGCCAGCAGTTCCCCCATGCTGACTGAAGCTTTCTTT. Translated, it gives CASSSPMLTEAFF.